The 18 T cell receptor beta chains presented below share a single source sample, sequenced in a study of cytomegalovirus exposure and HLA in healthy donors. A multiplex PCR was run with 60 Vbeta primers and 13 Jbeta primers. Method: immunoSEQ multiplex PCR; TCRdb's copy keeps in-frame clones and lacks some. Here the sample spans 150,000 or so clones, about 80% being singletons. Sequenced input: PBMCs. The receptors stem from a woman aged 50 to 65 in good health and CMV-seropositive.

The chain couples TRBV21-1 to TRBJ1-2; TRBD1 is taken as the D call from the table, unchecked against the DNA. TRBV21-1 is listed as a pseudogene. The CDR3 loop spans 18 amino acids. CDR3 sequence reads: CAGGRVGDSAPANYGYTF. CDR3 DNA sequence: TGTGCCGGGGGCCGAGTAGGGGACAGTGCCCCTGCTAACTATGGCTACACCTTC.

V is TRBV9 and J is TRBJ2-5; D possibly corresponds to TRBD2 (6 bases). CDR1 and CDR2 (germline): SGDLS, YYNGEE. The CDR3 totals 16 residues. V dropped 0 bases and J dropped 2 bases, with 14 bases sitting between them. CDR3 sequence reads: CASSVGDSRLQETQYF. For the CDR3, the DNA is TGTGCCAGCAGCGTAGGGGACTCACGATTACAAGAGACCCAGTACTTC.

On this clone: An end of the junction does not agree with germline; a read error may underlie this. CDR3 DNA sequence: TGTGCTAGCAGCTTAGCTGCTAGCGGGGTGGAGACCCAGTACTTC. It codes for CASSLAASGVETQYF. The chain employs TRBV7-7 and TRBJ2-5; 9 bases agree with TRBD2. CDR3 length: 15 amino acids. The germline V gene has CDR1 SSHAT and CDR2 FNYEAQ (reference sequence). Variable domain in full (rest from reference TRBV7-7 and TRBJ2-5): GAGVSQSPRYKVTKRGQDVTLRCDPISSHATLYWYQQALGQGPEFLTYFNYEAQPDKSGLPSDRFSAERPEGSISTLTIQRTEQRDSAMYRCASSLAASGVETQYFGPGTRLLVL.

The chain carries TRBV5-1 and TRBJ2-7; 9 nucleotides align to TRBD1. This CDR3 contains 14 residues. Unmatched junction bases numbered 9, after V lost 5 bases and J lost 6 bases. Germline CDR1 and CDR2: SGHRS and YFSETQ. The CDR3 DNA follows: TGCGCCAGCAGTTCCGGGACAGGGAGGTCCGAGCAGTACTTC. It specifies CASSSGTGRSEQYF.

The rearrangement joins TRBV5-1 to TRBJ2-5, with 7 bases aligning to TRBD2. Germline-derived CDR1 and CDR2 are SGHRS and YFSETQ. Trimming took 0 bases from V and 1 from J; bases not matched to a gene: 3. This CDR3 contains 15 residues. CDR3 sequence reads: CASSLESGGQETQYF. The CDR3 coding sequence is TGCGCCAGCAGCTTGGAATCGGGGGGCCAAGAGACCCAGTACTTC.

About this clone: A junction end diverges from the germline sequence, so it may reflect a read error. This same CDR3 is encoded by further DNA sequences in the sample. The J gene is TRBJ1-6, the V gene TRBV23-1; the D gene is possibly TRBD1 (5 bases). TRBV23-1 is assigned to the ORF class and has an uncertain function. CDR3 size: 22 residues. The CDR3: CASSKTRRGGEEIVSYNSPLHF. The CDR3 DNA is TGCGCCAGCAGTAAGACCAGGCGGGGGGGTGAGGAGATCGTCTCCTATAATTCCCCCCTCCACTTT.

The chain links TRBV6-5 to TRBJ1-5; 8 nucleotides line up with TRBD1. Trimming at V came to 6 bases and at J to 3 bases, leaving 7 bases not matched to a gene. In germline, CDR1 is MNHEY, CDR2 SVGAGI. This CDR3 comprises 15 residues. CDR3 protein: CASRTGTGNNQPQHF. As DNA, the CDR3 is TGTGCCAGCAGGACCGGGACAGGCAACAATCAGCCCCAGCATTTT.

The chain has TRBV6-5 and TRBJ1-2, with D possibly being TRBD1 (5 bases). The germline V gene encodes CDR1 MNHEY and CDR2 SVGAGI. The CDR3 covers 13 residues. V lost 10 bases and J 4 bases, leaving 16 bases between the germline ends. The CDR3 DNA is TGTGCCACCCGAAGGGGAGGGAGCTATGGCTACACCTTC. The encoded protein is CATRRGGSYGYTF.

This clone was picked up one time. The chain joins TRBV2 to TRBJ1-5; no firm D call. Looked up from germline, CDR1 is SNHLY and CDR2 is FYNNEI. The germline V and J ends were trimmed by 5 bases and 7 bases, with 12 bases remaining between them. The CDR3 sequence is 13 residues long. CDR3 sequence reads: CASSSSLRQPQHF. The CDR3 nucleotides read TGTGCCAGCAGTTCGTCTCTCAGGCAGCCCCAGCATTTT. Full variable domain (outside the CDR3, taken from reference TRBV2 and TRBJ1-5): EPEVTQTPSHQVTQMGQEVILRCVPISNHLYFYWYRQILGQKVEFLVSFYNNEISEKSEIFDDQFSVERPDGSNFTLKIRSTKLEDSAMYFCASSSSLRQPQHFGDGTRLSIL.

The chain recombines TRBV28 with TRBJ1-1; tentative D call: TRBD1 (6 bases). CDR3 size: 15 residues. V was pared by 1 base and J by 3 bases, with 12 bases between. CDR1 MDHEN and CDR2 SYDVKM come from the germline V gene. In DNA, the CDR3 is TGTGCCAGCAGTTTATTATACAGGGCTGACACTGAAGCTTTCTTT. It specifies CASSLLYRADTEAFF. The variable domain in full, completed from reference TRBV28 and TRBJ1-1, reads DVKVTQSSRYLVKRTGEKVFLECVQDMDHENMFWYRQDPGLGLRLIYFSYDVKMKEKGDIPEGYSVSREKKERFSLILESASTNQTSMYLCASSLLYRADTEAFFGQGTRLTVV.

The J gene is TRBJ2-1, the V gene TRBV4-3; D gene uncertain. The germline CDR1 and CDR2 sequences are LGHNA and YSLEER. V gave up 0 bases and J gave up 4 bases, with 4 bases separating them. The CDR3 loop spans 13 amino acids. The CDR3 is CASSQELYNEQFF. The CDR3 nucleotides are TGCGCCAGCAGCCAAGAACTTTACAATGAGCAGTTCTTC.

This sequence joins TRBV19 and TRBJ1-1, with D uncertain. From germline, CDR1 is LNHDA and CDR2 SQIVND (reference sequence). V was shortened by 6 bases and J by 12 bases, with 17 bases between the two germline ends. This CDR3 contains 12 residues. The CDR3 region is CASSESRIGSFF. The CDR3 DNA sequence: TGTGCCAGTAGCGAGAGCAGGATTGGATCTTTCTTT. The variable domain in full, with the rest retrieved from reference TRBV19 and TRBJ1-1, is DGGITQSPKYLFRKEGQNVTLSCEQNLNHDAMYWYRQDPGQGLRLIYYSQIVNDFQKGDIAEGYSVSREKKESFPLTVTSAQKNPTAFYLCASSESRIGSFFGQGTRLTVV.

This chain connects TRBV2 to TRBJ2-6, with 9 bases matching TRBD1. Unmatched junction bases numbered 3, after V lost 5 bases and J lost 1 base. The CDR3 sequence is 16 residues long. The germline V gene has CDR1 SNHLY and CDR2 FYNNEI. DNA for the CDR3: TGTGCCAGCAGTCGGGACAGGGTGTCTGGGGCCAACGTCCTGACTTTC. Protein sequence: CASSRDRVSGANVLTF.

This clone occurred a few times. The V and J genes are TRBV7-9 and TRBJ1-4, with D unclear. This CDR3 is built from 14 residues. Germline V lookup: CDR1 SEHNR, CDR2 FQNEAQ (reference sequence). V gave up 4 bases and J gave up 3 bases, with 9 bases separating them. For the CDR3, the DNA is TGTGCCAGCAGCTCCAGCGGACCTAATGAAAAACTGTTTTTT. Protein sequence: CASSSSGPNEKLFF.

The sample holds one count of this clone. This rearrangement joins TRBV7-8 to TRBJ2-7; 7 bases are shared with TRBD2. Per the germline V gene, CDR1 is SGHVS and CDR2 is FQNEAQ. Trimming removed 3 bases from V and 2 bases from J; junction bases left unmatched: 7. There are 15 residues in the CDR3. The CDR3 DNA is TGTGCCAGCAGCTTTGGGGGGGTGGCACCCTACGAGCAGTACTTC. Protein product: CASSFGGVAPYEQYF. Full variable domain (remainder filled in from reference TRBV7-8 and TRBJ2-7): GAGVSQSPRYKVAKRGQDVALRCDPISGHVSLFWYQQALGQGPEFLTYFQNEAQLDKSGLPSDRFFAERPEGSVSTLKIQRTQQEDSAVYLCASSFGGVAPYEQYFGPGTRLTVT.

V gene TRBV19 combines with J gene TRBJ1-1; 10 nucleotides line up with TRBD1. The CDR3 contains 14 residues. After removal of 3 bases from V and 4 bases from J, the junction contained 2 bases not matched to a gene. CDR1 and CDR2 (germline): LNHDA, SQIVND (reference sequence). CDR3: CASSIRTGGTEAFF. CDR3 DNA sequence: TGTGCCAGTAGTATCCGGACAGGGGGCACTGAAGCTTTCTTT.

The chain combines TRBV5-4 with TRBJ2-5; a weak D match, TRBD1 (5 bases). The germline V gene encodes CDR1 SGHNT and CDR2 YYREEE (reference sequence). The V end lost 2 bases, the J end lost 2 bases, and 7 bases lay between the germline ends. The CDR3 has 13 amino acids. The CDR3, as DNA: TGTGCCAGCAGCTTCGACAGTCAAGAGACCCAGTACTTC. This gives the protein CASSFDSQETQYF.

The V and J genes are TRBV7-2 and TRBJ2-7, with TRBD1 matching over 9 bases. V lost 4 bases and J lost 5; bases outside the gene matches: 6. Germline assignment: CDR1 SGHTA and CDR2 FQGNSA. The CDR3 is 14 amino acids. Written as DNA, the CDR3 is TGTGCCAGCAGCTCGGCACAGGGGGCGAACGAGCAGTACTTC. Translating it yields CASSSAQGANEQYF.